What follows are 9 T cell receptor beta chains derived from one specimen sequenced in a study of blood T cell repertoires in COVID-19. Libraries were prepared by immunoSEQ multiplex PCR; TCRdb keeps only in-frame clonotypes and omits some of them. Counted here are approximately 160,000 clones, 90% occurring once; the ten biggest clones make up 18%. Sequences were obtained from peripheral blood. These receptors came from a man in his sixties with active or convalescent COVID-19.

This CDR3 is CASRTGDLMNTEAFF. The CDR3 DNA sequence: TGCGCCAGCAGGACAGGGGACCTCATGAACACTGAAGCTTTCTTT. The rearrangement links TRBV5-1 to TRBJ1-1; 8 bases agree with TRBD1. The CDR3 has 15 residues. Germline V gene lookup returns CDR1 SGHRS and CDR2 YFSETQ. Trimming took 5 bases from V and 0 from J; bases not matched to a gene: 6.

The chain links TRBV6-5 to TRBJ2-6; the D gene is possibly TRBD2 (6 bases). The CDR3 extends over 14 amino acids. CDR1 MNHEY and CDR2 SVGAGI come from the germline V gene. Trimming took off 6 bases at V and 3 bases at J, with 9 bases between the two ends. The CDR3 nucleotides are TGTGCCAGCAGACCGGGACTTGGGGCCAACGTCCTGACTTTC. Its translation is CASRPGLGANVLTF.

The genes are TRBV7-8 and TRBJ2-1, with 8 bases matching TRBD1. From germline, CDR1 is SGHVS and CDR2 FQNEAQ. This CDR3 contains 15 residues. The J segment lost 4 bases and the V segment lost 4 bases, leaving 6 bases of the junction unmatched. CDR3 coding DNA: TGTGCCAGCAGCTGGACAGGGCTAGGTTACAATGAGCAGTTCTTC. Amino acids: CASSWTGLGYNEQFF. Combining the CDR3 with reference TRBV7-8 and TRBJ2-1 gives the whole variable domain GAGVSQSPRYKVAKRGQDVALRCDPISGHVSLFWYQQALGQGPEFLTYFQNEAQLDKSGLPSDRFFAERPEGSVSTLKIQRTQQEDSAVYLCASSWTGLGYNEQFFGPGTRLTVL.

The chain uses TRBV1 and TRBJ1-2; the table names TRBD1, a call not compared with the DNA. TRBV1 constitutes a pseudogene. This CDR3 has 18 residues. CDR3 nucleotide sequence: TGCACCAGCAGCCAAGAGGTGACGCGGGACAGGGAAGAGGATGGCTACACCTTC. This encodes CTSSQEVTRDREEDGYTF.

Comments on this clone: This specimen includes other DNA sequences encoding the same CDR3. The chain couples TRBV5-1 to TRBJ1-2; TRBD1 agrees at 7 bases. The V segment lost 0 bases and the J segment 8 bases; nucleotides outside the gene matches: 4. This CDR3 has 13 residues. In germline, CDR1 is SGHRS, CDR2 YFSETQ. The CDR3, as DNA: TGCGCCAGCAGCTTGGGAGGGGGCTACGGCTACACCTTC. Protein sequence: CASSLGGGYGYTF. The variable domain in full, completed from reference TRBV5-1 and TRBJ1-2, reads KAGVTQTPRYLIKTRGQQVTLSCSPISGHRSVSWYQQTPGQGLQFLFEYFSETQRNKGNFPGRFSGRQFSNSRSEMNVSTLELGDSALYLCASSLGGGYGYTFGSGTRLTVV.

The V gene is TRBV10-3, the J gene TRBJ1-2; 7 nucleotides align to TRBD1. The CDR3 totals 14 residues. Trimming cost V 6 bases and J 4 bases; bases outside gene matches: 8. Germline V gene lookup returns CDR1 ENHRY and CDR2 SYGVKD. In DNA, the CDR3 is TGTGCCATCAGCACCGGACAGGACCTCTATGGCTACACCTTC. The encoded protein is CAISTGQDLYGYTF.

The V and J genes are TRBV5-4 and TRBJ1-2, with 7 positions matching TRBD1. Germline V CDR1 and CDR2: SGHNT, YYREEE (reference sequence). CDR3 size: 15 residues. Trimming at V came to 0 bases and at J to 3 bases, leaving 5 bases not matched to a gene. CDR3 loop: CASSLDVTGYYGYTF. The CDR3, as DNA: TGTGCCAGCAGCTTGGATGTGACAGGGTACTATGGCTACACCTTC.

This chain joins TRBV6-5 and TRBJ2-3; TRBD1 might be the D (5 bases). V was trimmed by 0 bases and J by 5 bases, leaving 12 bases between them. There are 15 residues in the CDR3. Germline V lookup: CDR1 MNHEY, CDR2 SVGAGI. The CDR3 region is CASSYSGRVVDTQYF. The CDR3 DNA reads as TGTGCCAGCAGTTACTCGGGCAGGGTGGTAGATACGCAGTATTTT.

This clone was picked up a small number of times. CDR3 in DNA: TGTGCCAGCAGTTTATCCCGGACAGGGTATGGAAACACCATATATTTT. Translation: CASSLSRTGYGNTIYF. This chain links TRBV27 with TRBJ1-3, with 8 bases that match TRBD1. V was clipped by 0 bases and J by 3 bases; unmatched bases: 4. CDR3 length: 16 amino acids. CDR1 MNHEY and CDR2 SMNVEV come from the germline V gene (reference sequence).